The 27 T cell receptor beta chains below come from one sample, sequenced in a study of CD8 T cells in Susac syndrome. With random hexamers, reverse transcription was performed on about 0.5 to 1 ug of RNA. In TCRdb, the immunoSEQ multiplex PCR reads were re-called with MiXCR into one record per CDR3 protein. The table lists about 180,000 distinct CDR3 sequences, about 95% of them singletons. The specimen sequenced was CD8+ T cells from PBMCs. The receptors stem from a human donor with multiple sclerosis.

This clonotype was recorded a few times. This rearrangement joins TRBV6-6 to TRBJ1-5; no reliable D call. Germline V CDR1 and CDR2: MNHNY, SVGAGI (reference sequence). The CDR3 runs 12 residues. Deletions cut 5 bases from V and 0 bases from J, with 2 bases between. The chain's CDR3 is CASSVSNQPQHF. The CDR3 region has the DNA TGTGCCAGCAGTGTTAGCAATCAGCCCCAGCATTTT.

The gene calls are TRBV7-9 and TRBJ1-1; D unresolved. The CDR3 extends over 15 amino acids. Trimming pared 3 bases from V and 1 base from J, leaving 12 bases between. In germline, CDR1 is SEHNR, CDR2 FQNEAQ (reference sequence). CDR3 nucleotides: TGTGCCAGCAGCTTCCCAGACGGACGGAACACTGAAGCTTTCTTT. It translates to CASSFPDGRNTEAFF.

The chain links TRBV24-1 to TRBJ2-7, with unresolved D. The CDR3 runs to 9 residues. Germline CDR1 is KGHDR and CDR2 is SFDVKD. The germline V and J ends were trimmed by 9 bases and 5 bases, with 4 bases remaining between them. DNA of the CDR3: TGTGCCACCCTGGACGAGCAGTACTTC. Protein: CATLDEQYF.

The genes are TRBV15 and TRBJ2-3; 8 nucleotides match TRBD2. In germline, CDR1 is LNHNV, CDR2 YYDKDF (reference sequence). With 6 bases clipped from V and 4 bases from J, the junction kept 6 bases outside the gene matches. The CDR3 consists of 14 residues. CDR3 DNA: TGTGCCACCAGGGAGCGGGAGATGGCAGATACGCAGTATTTT. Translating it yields CATREREMADTQYF. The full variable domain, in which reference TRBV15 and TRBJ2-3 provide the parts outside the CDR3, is DAMVIQNPRYQVTQFGKPVTLSCSQTLNHNVMYWYQQKSSQAPKLLFHYYDKDFNNEADTPDNFQSRRPNTSFCFLDIRSPGLGDTAMYLCATREREMADTQYFGPGTRLTVL.

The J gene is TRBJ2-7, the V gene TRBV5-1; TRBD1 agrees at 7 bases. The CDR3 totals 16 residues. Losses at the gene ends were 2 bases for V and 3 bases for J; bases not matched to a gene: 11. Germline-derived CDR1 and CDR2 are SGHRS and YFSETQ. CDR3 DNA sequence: TGCGCCAGCAGCTTCCCCAACTGGACAGGAAGCTACGAGCAGTACTTC. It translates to CASSFPNWTGSYEQYF.

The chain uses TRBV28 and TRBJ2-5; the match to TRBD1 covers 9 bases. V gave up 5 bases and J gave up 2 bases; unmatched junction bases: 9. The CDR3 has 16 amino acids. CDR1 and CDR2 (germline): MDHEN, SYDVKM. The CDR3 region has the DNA TGTGCCAGCAGTCCACCCGGACAGGGGTCTCAAGAGACCCAGTACTTC. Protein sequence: CASSPPGQGSQETQYF.

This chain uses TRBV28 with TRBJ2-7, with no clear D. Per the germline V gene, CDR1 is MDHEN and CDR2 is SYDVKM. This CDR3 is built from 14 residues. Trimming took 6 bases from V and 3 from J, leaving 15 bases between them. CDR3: CASSLPVANYEQYF. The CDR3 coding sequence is TGTGCCAGCAGCCTACCCGTAGCCAACTACGAGCAGTACTTC.

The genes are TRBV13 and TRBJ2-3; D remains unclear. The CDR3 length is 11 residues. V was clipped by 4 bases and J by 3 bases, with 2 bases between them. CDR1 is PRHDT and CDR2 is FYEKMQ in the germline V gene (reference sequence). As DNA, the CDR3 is TGTGCCAGCAGCTGGACAGATACGCAGTATTTT. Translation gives CASSWTDTQYF.

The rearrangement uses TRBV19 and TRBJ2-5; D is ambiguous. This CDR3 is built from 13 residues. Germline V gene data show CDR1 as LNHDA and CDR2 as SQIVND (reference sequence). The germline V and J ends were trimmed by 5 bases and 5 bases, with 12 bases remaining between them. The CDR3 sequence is CASSQRPVETQYF. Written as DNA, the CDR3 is TGTGCCAGTAGTCAACGTCCGGTGGAGACCCAGTACTTC.

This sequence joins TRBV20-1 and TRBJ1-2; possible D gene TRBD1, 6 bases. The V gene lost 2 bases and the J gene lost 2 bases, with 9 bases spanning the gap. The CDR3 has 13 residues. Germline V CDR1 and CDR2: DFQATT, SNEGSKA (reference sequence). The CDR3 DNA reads TGCAGTGCTAGAAACAGGGAGAACTATGGCTACACCTTC. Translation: CSARNRENYGYTF.

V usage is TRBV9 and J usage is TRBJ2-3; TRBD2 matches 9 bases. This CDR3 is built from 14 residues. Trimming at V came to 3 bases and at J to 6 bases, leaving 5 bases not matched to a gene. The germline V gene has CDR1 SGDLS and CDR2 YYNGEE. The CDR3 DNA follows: TGTGCCAGCAGCGCGGGCGGGGGGGCCGATACGCAGTATTTT. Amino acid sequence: CASSAGGGADTQYF. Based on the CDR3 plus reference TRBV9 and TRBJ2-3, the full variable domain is DSGVTQTPKHLITATGQRVTLRCSPRSGDLSVYWYQQSLDQGLQFLIQYYNGEERAKGNILERFSAQQFPDLHSELNLSSLELGDSALYFCASSAGGGADTQYFGPGTRLTVL.

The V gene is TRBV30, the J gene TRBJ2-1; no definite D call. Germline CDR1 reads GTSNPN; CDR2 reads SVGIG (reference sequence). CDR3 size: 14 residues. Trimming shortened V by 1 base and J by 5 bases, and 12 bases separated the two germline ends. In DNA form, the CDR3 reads TGTGCCTGGAGTGACCGACTTGAAGACAATGAGCAGTTCTTC. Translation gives CAWSDRLEDNEQFF.

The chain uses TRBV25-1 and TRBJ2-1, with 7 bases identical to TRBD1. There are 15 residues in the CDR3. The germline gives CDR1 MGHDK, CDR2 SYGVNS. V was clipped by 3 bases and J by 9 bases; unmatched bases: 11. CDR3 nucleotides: TGTGCCAGCAGTGATAGTGGACAGGTGGTCCCTGAGCAGTTCTTC. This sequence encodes CASSDSGQVVPEQFF.

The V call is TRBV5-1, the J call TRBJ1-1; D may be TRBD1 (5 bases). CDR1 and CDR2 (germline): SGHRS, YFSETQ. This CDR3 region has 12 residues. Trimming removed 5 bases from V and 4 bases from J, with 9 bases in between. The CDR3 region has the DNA TGCGCCAGCAGACTCGGGACCACTGAAGCTTTCTTT. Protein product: CASRLGTTEAFF. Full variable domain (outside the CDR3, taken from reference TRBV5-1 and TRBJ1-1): KAGVTQTPRYLIKTRGQQVTLSCSPISGHRSVSWYQQTPGQGLQFLFEYFSETQRNKGNFPGRFSGRQFSNSRSEMNVSTLELGDSALYLCASRLGTTEAFFGQGTRLTVV.

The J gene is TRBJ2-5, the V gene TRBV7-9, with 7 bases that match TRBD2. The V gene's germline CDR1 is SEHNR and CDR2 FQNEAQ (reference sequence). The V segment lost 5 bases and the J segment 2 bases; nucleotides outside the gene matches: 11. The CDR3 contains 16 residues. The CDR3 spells CASSGPGGLKQETQYF. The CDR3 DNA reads TGTGCCAGCAGCGGTCCGGGGGGACTGAAGCAAGAGACCCAGTACTTC.

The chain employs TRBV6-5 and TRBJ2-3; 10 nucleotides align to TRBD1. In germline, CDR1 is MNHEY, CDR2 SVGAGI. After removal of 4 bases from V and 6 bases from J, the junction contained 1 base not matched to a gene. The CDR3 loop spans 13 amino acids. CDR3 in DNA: TGTGCCAGCAGTTCGGGACAGGGGGATACGCAGTATTTT. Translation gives CASSSGQGDTQYF.

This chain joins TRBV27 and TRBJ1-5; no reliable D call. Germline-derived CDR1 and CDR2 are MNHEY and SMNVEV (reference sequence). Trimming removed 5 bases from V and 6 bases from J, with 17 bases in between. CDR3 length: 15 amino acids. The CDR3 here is CASSPLGRAGQPQHF. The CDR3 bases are TGTGCCAGCAGTCCGCTTGGTAGGGCTGGTCAGCCCCAGCATTTT.

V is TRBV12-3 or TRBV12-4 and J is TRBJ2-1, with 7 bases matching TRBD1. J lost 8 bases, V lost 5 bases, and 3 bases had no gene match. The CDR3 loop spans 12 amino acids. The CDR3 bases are TGTGCCAGCAGTCTACAGGGGCATGAGCAGTTCTTC. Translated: CASSLQGHEQFF.

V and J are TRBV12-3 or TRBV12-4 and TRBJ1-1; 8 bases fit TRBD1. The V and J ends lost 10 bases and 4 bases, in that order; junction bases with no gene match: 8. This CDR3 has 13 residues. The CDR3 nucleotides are TGTGCCACCTGGCAGGGGGCGGGCACTGAAGCTTTCTTT. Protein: CATWQGAGTEAFF.

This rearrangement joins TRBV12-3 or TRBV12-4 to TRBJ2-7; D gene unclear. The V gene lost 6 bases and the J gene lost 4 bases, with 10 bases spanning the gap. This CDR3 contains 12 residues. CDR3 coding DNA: TGTGCCAGCAGCATAGGGCTGTACGAGCAGTACTTC. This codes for CASSIGLYEQYF.

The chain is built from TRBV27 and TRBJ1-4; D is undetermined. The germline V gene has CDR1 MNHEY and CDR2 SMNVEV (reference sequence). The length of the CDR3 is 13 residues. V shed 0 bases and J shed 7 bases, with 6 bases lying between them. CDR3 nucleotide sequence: TGTGCCAGCAGTTTATCAATGCGTGAAAAACTGTTTTTT. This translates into CASSLSMREKLFF.

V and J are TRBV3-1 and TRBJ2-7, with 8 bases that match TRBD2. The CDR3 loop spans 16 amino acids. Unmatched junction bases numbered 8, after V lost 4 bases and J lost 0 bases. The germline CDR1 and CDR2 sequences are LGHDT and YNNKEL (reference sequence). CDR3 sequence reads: CASSPFSGKASYEQYF. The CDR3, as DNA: TGTGCCAGCAGCCCTTTTAGCGGGAAGGCCTCCTACGAGCAGTACTTC.

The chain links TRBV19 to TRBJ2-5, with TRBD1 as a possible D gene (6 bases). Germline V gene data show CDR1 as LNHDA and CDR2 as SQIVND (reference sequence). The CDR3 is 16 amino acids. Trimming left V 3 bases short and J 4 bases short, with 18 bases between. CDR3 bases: TGTGCCAGTAGTATCTCCCGGACAGACCTAAGAGAGACCCAGTACTTC. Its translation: CASSISRTDLRETQYF.

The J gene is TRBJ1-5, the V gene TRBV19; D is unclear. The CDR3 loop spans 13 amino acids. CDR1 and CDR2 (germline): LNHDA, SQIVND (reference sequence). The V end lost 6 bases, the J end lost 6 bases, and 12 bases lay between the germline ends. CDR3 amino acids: CASSANRGQPQHF. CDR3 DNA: TGTGCCAGTAGCGCCAACAGAGGTCAGCCCCAGCATTTT. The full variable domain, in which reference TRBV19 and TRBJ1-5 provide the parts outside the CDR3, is DGGITQSPKYLFRKEGQNVTLSCEQNLNHDAMYWYRQDPGQGLRLIYYSQIVNDFQKGDIAEGYSVSREKKESFPLTVTSAQKNPTAFYLCASSANRGQPQHFGDGTRLSIL.

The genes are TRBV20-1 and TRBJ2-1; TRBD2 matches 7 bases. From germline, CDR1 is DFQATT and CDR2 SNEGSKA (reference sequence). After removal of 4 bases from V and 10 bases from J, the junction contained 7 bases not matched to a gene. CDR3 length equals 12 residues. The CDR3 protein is CSAIWRELEQFF. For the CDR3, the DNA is TGCAGTGCTATTTGGCGGGAGCTAGAGCAGTTCTTC.

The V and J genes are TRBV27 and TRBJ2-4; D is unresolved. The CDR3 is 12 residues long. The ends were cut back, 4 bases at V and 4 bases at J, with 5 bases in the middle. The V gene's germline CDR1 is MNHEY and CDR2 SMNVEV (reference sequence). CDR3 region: CASSSQKNIQYF. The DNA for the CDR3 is TGTGCCAGCAGTTCGCAGAAAAACATTCAGTACTTC.

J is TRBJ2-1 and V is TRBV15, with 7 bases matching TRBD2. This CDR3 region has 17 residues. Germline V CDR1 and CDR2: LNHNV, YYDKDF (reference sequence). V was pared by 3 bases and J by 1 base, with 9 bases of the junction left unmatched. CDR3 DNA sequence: TGTGCCACCAGCAGCCCCAGCGAGCGGGGATCCTACAATGAGCAGTTCTTC. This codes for CATSSPSERGSYNEQFF.